This T cell receptor (beta chain) comes out of a study of T cell changes during pregnancy in multiple sclerosis. In its sample, this clone was seen once. Additional DNA sequences in this sample encode the identical CDR3. Generated by immunoSEQ multiplex PCR, the TCRdb table keeps only in-frame clones and is missing some. Of tens of thousands of clones in the sample, approximately 92% were seen once. The CDR3 loop spans 14 amino acids. The V and J ends lost 1 base and 3 bases, in that order; junction bases with no gene match: 3. CDR1 is LNHDA, CDR2 SQIVND, per germline (reference sequence). V and J are TRBV19 and TRBJ2-7; 7 nucleotides agree with TRBD2. This receptor was taken from a female donor with multiple sclerosis, enrolled in a pregnancy study. The source material was CD4+ T cells from peripheral blood mononuclear cells, sampled after pregnancy. The CDR3 reads CASSIGGGSYEQYF. Here the CDR3 DNA reads TGTGCCAGTAGTATAGGAGGCGGGAGCTACGAGCAGTACTTC.